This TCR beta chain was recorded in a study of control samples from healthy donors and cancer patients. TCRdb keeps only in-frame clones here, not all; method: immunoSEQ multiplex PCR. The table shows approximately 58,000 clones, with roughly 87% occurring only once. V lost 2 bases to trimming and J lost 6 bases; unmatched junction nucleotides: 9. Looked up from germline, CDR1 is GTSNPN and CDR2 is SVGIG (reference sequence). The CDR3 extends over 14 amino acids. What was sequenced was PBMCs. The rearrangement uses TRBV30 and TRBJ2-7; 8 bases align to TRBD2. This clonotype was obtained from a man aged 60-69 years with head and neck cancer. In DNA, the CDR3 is TGTGCCTGGAGTACCGGACTAGCTGGGGCCGAGCAGTACTTC. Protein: CAWSTGLAGAEQYF.